Listed below are T cell receptor beta chains from one sample, sequenced in a study of T-cell memory formation after mild COVID-19. TCRdb re-derived calls from the 5' RACE reads in MiXCR, one entry per CDR3 protein. Altogether 500,000 to 550,000 distinct CDR3 sequences are present, 20% being singletons, with the ten largest covering 12%. Sequencing was carried out using PBMCs or a T cell subset sorted from them (not recorded which). Receptor source: an adult woman who had mild COVID-19 (a few samples of this study predate the infection). Cell type and time point are not known. The CDR3 runs from the conserved cysteine through the conserved F or W. Each record gives: V gene, CDR3 length, J gene, CDR3 protein.

TRBV6-5	16	TRBJ2-1	CASSPMTGGRYNEQFF
TRBV20-1	14	TRBJ2-4	CSARRTGSQNIQYF
TRBV5-1	14	TRBJ1-2	CASSSGQGAYGYTF
TRBV5-4	15	TRBJ1-2	CASSQVGGGGFGYTF
TRBV7-9	13	TRBJ1-2	CASSSGPTGGYTF
TRBV4-2	17	TRBJ1-2	CASSQDPGGEGKVGYTF
TRBV7-8	16	TRBJ1-5	CASSLGDRGPGEPQHF
TRBV5-1	13	TRBJ2-1	CASSAGTADPQFF
TRBV20-1	14	TRBJ2-1	CSARKGQALNEQFF
TRBV7-8	16	TRBJ2-7	CASSLNRLAGKYEQYF
TRBV6-1	16	TRBJ2-3	CASSEFGGPSTDTQYF